The T cell receptor (beta chain) described here comes from a study of blood T cell repertoires in COVID-19. About the research overall: Sites in the United States, Italy and Spain provided acute and convalescent COVID-19 samples. The cDNA or gDNA used as material had been derived from T cells, B-cell-depleted T cells, or PBMCs.

Under the authors' procedure: For nucleated cells, counts were estimated from reference gene primer amplification. Assay used: immunoSEQ multiplex PCR; TCRdb lists only in-frame clones, some missing. That table gives V, J and clone size, and the DNA gave D and trimming. Of 200,000 to 250,000 clones in the sample, 70% to 90% were seen once. The sample was peripheral blood. The TCR sequence derives from a woman aged 55-70 years with active or convalescent COVID-19.

The CDR3 DNA is TGTGCCAGCAGTGATAAGGGAACTAGTGAGGAGACCCAGTACTTC. It translates to CASSDKGTSEETQYF. V usage is TRBV2 and J usage is TRBJ2-5; tentative D call: TRBD2 (5 bases). Germline CDR1 and CDR2: SNHLY and FYNNEI. The CDR3 has 15 residues. V was trimmed by 3 bases and J by 5 bases, leaving 16 bases between them.